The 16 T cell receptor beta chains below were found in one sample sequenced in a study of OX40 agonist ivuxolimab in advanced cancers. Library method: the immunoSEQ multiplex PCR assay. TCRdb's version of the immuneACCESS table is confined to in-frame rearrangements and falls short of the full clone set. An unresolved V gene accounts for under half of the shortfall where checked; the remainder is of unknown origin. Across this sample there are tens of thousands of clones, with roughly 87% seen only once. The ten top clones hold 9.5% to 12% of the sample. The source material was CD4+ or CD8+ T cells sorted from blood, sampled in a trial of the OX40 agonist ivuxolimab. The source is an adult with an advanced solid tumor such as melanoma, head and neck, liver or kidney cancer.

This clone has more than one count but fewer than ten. This CDR3 is CAIGLAGGQGYEQYF. As DNA, the CDR3 is TGTGCCATCGGGCTAGCGGGGGGGCAGGGCTACGAGCAGTACTTC. This rearrangement joins TRBV10-3 to TRBJ2-7; 12 nucleotides line up with TRBD2. The CDR3 has 15 residues. J gave up 3 bases and V 8 bases, and 8 bases lay outside the gene matches. Per germline, CDR1 ENHRY and CDR2 SYGVKD.

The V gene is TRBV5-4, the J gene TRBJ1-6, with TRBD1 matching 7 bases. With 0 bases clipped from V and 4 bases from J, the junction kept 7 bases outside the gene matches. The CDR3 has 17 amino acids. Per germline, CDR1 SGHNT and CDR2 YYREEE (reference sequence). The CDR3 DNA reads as TGTGCCAGCAGCTTGGTAGGCAGGGGGGGTTATAATTCACCCCTCCACTTT. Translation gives CASSLVGRGGYNSPLHF.

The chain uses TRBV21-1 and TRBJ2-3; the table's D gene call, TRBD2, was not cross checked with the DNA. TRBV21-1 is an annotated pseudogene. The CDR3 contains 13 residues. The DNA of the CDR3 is TGTGCCAACCGGGACTTCCACTCAGATACGCAGTATTTT. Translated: CANRDFHSDTQYF.

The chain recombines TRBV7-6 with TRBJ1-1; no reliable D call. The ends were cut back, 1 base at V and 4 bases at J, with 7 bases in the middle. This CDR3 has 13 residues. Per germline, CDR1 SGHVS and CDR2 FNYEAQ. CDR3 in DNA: TGTGCCAGCAGCTTAGGGTTGGGCACTGAAGCTTTCTTT. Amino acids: CASSLGLGTEAFF.

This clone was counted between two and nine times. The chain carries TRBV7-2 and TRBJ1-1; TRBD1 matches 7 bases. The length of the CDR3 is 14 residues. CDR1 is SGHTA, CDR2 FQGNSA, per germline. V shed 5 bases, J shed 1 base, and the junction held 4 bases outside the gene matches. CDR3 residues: CASSRQGGNTEAFF. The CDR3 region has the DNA TGTGCCAGCAGCCGCCAGGGGGGGAACACTGAAGCTTTCTTT.

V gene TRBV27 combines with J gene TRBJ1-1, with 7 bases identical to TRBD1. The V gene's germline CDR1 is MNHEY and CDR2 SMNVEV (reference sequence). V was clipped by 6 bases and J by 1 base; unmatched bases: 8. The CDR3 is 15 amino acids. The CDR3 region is CASSTRQGPNTEAFF. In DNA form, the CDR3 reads TGTGCCAGCAGCACCCGACAGGGTCCGAACACTGAAGCTTTCTTT.

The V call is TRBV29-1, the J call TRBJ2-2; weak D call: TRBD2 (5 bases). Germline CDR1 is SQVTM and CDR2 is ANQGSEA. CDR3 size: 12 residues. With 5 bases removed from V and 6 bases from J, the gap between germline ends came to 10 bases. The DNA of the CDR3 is TGCAGCGTTTCGACCGGGGCCGGGGAGCTGTTTTTT. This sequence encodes CSVSTGAGELFF.

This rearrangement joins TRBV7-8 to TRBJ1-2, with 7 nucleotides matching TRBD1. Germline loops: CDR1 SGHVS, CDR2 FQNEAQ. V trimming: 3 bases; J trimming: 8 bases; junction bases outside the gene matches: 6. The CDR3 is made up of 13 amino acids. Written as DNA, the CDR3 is TGTGCCAGCAGCTTGGGCAGGGGGGAAGGCTACACCTTC. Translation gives CASSLGRGEGYTF. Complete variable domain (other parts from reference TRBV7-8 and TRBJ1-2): GAGVSQSPRYKVAKRGQDVALRCDPISGHVSLFWYQQALGQGPEFLTYFQNEAQLDKSGLPSDRFFAERPEGSVSTLKIQRTQQEDSAVYLCASSLGRGEGYTFGSGTRLTVV.

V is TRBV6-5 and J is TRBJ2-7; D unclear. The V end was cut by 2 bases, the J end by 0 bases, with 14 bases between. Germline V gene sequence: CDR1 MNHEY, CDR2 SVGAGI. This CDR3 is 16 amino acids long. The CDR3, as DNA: TGTGCCAGCAGTTACCTCTCCACAATTCGCTCCTACGAGCAGTACTTC. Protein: CASSYLSTIRSYEQYF.

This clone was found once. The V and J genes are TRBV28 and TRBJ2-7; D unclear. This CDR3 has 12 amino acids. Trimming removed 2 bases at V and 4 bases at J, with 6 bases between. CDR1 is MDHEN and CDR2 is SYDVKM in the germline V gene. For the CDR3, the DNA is TGTGCCAGCAGTTTAGGTGGGTACGAGCAGTACTTC. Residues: CASSLGGYEQYF.

The DNA for the CDR3 is TGTGCCACCAGCAGATCACGAGTTAAGTACAATGAGCAGTTCTTC. Protein sequence: CATSRSRVKYNEQFF. The chain joins TRBV15 to TRBJ2-1; D remains ambiguous. CDR1 is LNHNV and CDR2 is YYDKDF in the germline V gene (reference sequence). Trimming pared 2 bases from V and 4 bases from J, leaving 12 bases between. CDR3 size: 15 residues.

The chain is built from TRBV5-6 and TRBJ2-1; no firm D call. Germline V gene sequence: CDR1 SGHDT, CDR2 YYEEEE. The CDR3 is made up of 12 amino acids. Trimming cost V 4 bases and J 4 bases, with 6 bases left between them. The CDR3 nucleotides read TGTGCCAGCAGCGAGATATACAATGAGCAGTTCTTC. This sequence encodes CASSEIYNEQFF.

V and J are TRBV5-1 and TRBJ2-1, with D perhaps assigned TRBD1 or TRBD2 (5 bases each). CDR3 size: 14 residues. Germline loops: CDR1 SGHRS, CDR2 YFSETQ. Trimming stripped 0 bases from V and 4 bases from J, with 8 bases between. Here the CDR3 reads CASSLEGPYNEQFF. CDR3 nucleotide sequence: TGCGCCAGCAGCTTGGAGGGACCGTACAATGAGCAGTTCTTC.

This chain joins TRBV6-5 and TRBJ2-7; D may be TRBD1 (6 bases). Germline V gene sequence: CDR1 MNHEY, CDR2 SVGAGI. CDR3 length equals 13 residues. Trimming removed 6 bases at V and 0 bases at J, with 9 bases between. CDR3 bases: TGTGCCAGCAGAAACAGGGACTCCTACGAGCAGTACTTC. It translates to CASRNRDSYEQYF.

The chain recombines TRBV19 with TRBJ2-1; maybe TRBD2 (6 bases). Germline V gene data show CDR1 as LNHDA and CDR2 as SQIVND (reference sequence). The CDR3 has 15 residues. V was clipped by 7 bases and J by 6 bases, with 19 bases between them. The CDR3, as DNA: TGTGCCAGTAAGAGGGAGGATAGCGGCTCCAATGAGCAGTTCTTC. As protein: CASKREDSGSNEQFF.

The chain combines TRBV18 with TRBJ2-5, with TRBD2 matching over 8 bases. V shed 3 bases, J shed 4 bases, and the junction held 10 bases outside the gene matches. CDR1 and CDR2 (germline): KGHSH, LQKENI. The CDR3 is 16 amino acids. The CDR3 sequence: CASSPARGAAGETQYF. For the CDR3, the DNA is TGTGCCAGCTCACCCGCGCGGGGGGCGGCCGGAGAGACCCAGTACTTC.